This T cell receptor (beta chain) stems from a study of memory CD4+ T cells and cytomegalovirus serostatus. Overall study: Healthy Belgian adult donors included several CMV-positive and about two dozen CMV-negative people.

Study-wide findings and caveats: Suggested: most of the CMV-linked TCR signature lies in CD4+ memory cells. Each of approximately 73 CMV-associated TCRbeta sequences occurred in one to five individuals. A US-trained random forest predicted CMV serostatus with median AUC approximately 0.9.

Single viable CD3+CD4+CD8-CD45RO+ cells were sorted as the memory CD4+ T cells. Regarding this clone: Its matching antigen is unknown.

Sequenced by immunoSEQ multiplex PCR; TCRdb stores in-frame clones only, minus some. The sample yields more than 45,000 clones, around 80% seen once. Germline loops: CDR1 SGDLS, CDR2 YYNGEE. V gave up 0 bases and J gave up 0 bases, with 9 bases separating them. CDR3 length: 16 residues. What was sequenced was memory CD4+ T cells from blood. The sequence came from an adult in good health and CMV-seronegative. V usage is TRBV9 and J usage is TRBJ2-2; the D gene is possibly TRBD2 (6 bases). CDR3 in amino acids: CASSVAGGANTGELFF. CDR3 nucleotide sequence: TGTGCCAGCAGCGTAGCAGGAGGGGCGAACACCGGGGAGCTGTTTTTT.